Shown below are 30 T cell receptor beta chains from a single sample sequenced in a study of shared clonotypes between healthy human individuals. The repertoire was sequenced with immunoSEQ multiplex PCR; TCRdb's copy has only in-frame clones and lacks some. The data hold 2,500,000 or so clones, with under 95% observed a single time. Sequencing used naive CD4+ T cells from PBMCs. Subset indicated: CD45RA+ positively selected. The receptors shown here come from a young man in good health. Some clones in this sample may be carry-over from other donors' samples.

The V call is TRBV28, the J call TRBJ1-5; TRBD1 might be the D (5 bases). The CDR3 is made up of 16 amino acids. Looked up from germline, CDR1 is MDHEN and CDR2 is SYDVKM. V was clipped by 1 base and J by 4 bases, with 14 bases between them. CDR3 sequence reads: CASSLSWSGRNQPQHF. For the CDR3, the DNA is TGTGCCAGCAGTTTATCCTGGTCAGGGAGAAATCAGCCCCAGCATTTT.

The V gene is TRBV6-5, the J gene TRBJ1-1; tentative D call: TRBD1 (5 bases). The CDR3 is made up of 11 amino acids. V shed 8 bases and J shed 3 bases, with 7 bases lying between them. CDR1 MNHEY and CDR2 SVGAGI come from the germline V gene. The DNA of the CDR3 is TGTGCCAGCCTGGGGGACACTGAAGCTTTCTTT. This codes for CASLGDTEAFF.

The chain has TRBV28 and TRBJ1-5; maybe TRBD1 (6 bases). Germline assignment: CDR1 MDHEN and CDR2 SYDVKM. This CDR3 is built from 16 residues. V lost 7 bases to trimming and J lost 1 base, with 17 bases between them. DNA of the CDR3: TGTGCCAGCATCGGGCTCACCCAGGGGAGCAATCAGCCCCAGCATTTT. Translating gives CASIGLTQGSNQPQHF.

J is TRBJ2-3 and V is TRBV2; 11 positions match TRBD1. The CDR3 spans 16 residues. Germline V lookup: CDR1 SNHLY, CDR2 FYNNEI. The junction had 10 bases not matched to a gene; V was cut back by 6 bases and J by 5 bases. CDR3 nucleotides: TGTGCCAGCAGCTACCGGACAGGGGGCAAGGGAGATACGCAGTATTTT. It translates to CASSYRTGGKGDTQYF.

The rearrangement joins TRBV19 to TRBJ2-1; D is ambiguous. Germline V gives CDR1 LNHDA, CDR2 SQIVND (reference sequence). CDR3 length: 14 amino acids. V shed 9 bases and J shed 7 bases, with 19 bases lying between them. The CDR3 region is CASSRSWLTNEQFF. In nucleotides, the CDR3 is TGTGCCAGCAGCCGCTCATGGCTTACAAATGAGCAGTTCTTC.

The genes are TRBV4-1 and TRBJ1-1; the D is unclear. CDR1 and CDR2 (germline): MGHRA, YSYEKL. This CDR3 spans 16 amino acids. Trimming cost V 5 bases and J 3 bases, with 19 bases left between them. The CDR3 DNA reads TGCGCCAGCAGCGCGGCCCCGAGGGCGCGGGACACTGAAGCTTTCTTT. It encodes CASSAAPRARDTEAFF.

The V call is TRBV10-3, the J call TRBJ1-3; D unresolved. Between the trimmed V and J ends, which lost 2 bases and 0 bases, there was a span of 23 bases. Germline CDR1 is ENHRY and CDR2 is SYGVKD. This CDR3 has 20 residues. This CDR3 is CAISEVIAGVPIFSGNTIYF. DNA for the CDR3: TGTGCCATCAGTGAGGTCATCGCTGGGGTTCCGATCTTCTCTGGAAACACCATATATTTT.

The rearrangement uses TRBV2 and TRBJ1-4; 7 positions match TRBD1. Germline assignment: CDR1 SNHLY and CDR2 FYNNEI. V dropped 3 bases and J dropped 7; count of bases not matched to a gene: 5. The CDR3 has 14 residues. CDR3 in amino acids: CASSETGIGEKLFF. The CDR3 DNA is TGTGCCAGCAGTGAGACAGGGATAGGTGAAAAACTGTTTTTT.

Points on this clone: This sample includes further DNA sequences coding for the same CDR3. The V call is TRBV9, the J call TRBJ2-7; D remains unclear. CDR3 length: 14 residues. CDR1 SGDLS and CDR2 YYNGEE come from the germline V gene. V lost 0 bases, J lost 0 bases, and 7 bases lay in between. Written as DNA, the CDR3 is TGTGCCAGCAGCGTAGCGGCAGCCTCCTACGAGCAGTACTTC. Translated: CASSVAAASYEQYF.

The chain carries TRBV27 and TRBJ2-7; 9 bases line up with TRBD2. CDR3 length: 14 amino acids. Germline lookup yields CDR1 MNHEY and CDR2 SMNVEV (reference sequence). V shed 3 bases, J shed 6 bases, and the junction held 6 bases outside the gene matches. CDR3 nucleotide sequence: TGTGCCAGCAGTTTGAGGCTAGCGGGGCTCGAGCAGTACTTC. Translation: CASSLRLAGLEQYF.

This sequence joins TRBV7-3 and TRBJ2-7, with D unresolved. Per germline, CDR1 SGHTA and CDR2 FQGTGA. V was cut by 2 bases and J by 4 bases, with 6 bases left in between. CDR3 size: 12 residues. In DNA, the CDR3 is TGTGCCAGCAGCTTAGTAGGGTACGAGCAGTACTTC. Translated: CASSLVGYEQYF.

The chain couples TRBV2 to TRBJ2-7; no clear D gene. This CDR3 is 11 amino acids long. Deletions cut 6 bases from V and 2 bases from J, with 5 bases between. Per germline, CDR1 SNHLY and CDR2 FYNNEI. Here the CDR3 DNA reads TGTGCCAGCAGCCAAACCTACGAGCAGTACTTC. Its translation is CASSQTYEQYF.

The chain links TRBV11-3 to TRBJ2-2; 7 nucleotides agree with TRBD1. In germline, CDR1 is SGHNT, CDR2 YENEEA. J gave up 0 bases and V 4 bases, and 2 bases lay outside the gene matches. CDR3 length: 15 amino acids. The DNA for the CDR3 is TGTGCCAGCAGCTCGGACAGGTCGAACACCGGGGAGCTGTTTTTT. Translated: CASSSDRSNTGELFF.

The chain links TRBV5-1 to TRBJ2-1; D might be TRBD1 (6 bases). The CDR3 extends over 14 amino acids. V was clipped by 4 bases and J by 6 bases, with 14 bases between them. Germline-derived CDR1 and CDR2 are SGHRS and YFSETQ. The CDR3 region has the DNA TGCGCCAGCAGCCGTCAACCAGGGGTCAATGAGCAGTTCTTC. Translating gives CASSRQPGVNEQFF.

The chain joins TRBV21-1 to TRBJ2-1; the table gives TRBD2 as D, unverified against the DNA. TRBV21-1 is classified as a pseudogene. The CDR3 is 15 amino acids. This CDR3 reads CASSKEGSGSAEQFF. The CDR3 coding sequence is TGTGCCAGCAGCAAAGAAGGTAGCGGGAGTGCTGAGCAGTTCTTC.

The V gene is TRBV30, the J gene TRBJ2-3, with 7 bases aligning to TRBD2. This CDR3 contains 14 residues. Germline V gene lookup returns CDR1 GTSNPN and CDR2 SVGIG (reference sequence). V lost 0 bases, J lost 4 bases, and 4 bases stayed unmatched. This CDR3 is CAWSVGGYPDTQYF. The CDR3, as DNA: TGTGCCTGGAGTGTGGGAGGGTACCCAGATACGCAGTATTTT. The variable domain in full, completed from reference TRBV30 and TRBJ2-3, reads SQTIHQWPATLVQPVGSPLSLECTVEGTSNPNLYWYRQAAGRGLQLLFYSVGIGQISSEVPQNLSASRPQDRQFILSSKKLLLSDSGFYLCAWSVGGYPDTQYFGPGTRLTVL.

This clone turned up a few times. The same CDR3 also results from other DNA sequences found in this sample. V is TRBV5-1 and J is TRBJ1-2; 8 nucleotides align to TRBD1. CDR1 SGHRS and CDR2 YFSETQ come from the germline V gene. V dropped 0 bases and J dropped 6; count of bases not matched to a gene: 4. CDR3 length: 14 residues. The CDR3 is CASSLAGGEDGYTF. CDR3 sequence (DNA): TGCGCCAGCAGCTTGGCAGGGGGCGAGGATGGCTACACCTTC.

V usage is TRBV5-3 and J usage is TRBJ2-7; D assignment may be TRBD1 or TRBD2 (5 bases each). TRBV5-3 is placed among ORFs of uncertain function. The CDR3 is 15 residues long. V lost 10 bases and J lost 0, with 20 bases in between. This CDR3 reads CAALDGDPSSYEQYF. The CDR3 DNA is TGTGCCGCCCTGGACGGGGACCCGAGCTCCTACGAGCAGTACTTC.

The V call is TRBV6-1, the J call TRBJ1-2; possible D gene TRBD1, 5 bases. Germline loops: CDR1 MNHNS, CDR2 SASEGT. The CDR3 is 14 residues long. V was trimmed by 1 base and J by 3 bases, leaving 9 bases between them. The CDR3 protein is CASSEVTGYYGYTF. The CDR3 nucleotides read TGTGCCAGCAGTGAAGTAACAGGATACTATGGCTACACCTTC.

The chain combines TRBV14 with TRBJ2-5; the D call may be TRBD1 or TRBD2 (5 bases each). Germline V gene data show CDR1 as SGHDN and CDR2 as FVKESK. The CDR3 spans 15 residues. V was trimmed by 1 base and J by 5 bases, leaving 14 bases between them. The CDR3 spells CASSQAQGPQETQYF. The CDR3 bases are TGTGCCAGCAGCCAAGCCCAGGGACCTCAGGAGACCCAGTACTTC.

With regard to this clone: Other DNA sequences in the sample encode the same CDR3. The chain recombines TRBV7-9 with TRBJ2-7, with D unresolved. The CDR3 length is 12 residues. Trimming stripped 4 bases from V and 3 bases from J, with 7 bases between. Germline V lookup: CDR1 SEHNR, CDR2 FQNEAQ (reference sequence). CDR3 in DNA: TGTGCCAGCAGCTCAACCGGCTACGAGCAGTACTTC. Translating it yields CASSSTGYEQYF.

CDR3 DNA: TGCGCCAGCAGCTTGATTGCGGGAGGGCCGAATACGCAGTATTTT. As protein: CASSLIAGGPNTQYF. The chain uses TRBV5-1 and TRBJ2-3, with 9 bases aligning to TRBD2. The trim removed 1 base at V and 7 bases at J, leaving 7 bases unmatched. The CDR3 length is 15 residues. The V gene's germline CDR1 is SGHRS and CDR2 YFSETQ.

The CDR3 DNA follows: TGTGCCAGCAGTTCGATGACTAGCGCTCTTACAGATACGCAGTATTTT. Its protein product is CASSSMTSALTDTQYF. The gene calls are TRBV6-5 and TRBJ2-3, with 8 bases that match TRBD2. With V trimmed by 4 bases and J by 3 bases, 9 bases remained unmatched. CDR3 size: 16 residues. Germline V gene data show CDR1 as MNHEY and CDR2 as SVGAGI.

The chain recombines TRBV5-4 with TRBJ1-2; TRBD1 might be the D (5 bases). The CDR3 consists of 14 residues. Germline CDR1 is SGHNT and CDR2 is YYREEE (reference sequence). Trimming removed 3 bases at V and 4 bases at J, with 13 bases between. The CDR3, as DNA: TGTGCCAGCAGCTCACCCGACAGCCTCTATGGCTACACCTTC. It translates to CASSSPDSLYGYTF.

The chain joins TRBV11-2 to TRBJ2-1; D may be TRBD1 (6 bases). Germline V lookup: CDR1 SGHAT, CDR2 FQNNGV. The ends were cut back, 1 base at V and 3 bases at J, with 16 bases in the middle. The CDR3 length is 17 residues. The CDR3 protein is CASSLGDRGFGYNEQFF. As DNA, the CDR3 is TGTGCCAGCAGCTTAGGGGATAGGGGGTTTGGCTACAATGAGCAGTTCTTC. Complete variable domain (other parts from reference TRBV11-2 and TRBJ2-1): EAGVAQSPRYKIIEKRQSVAFWCNPISGHATLYWYQQILGQGPKLLIQFQNNGVVDDSQLPKDRFSAERLKGVDSTLKIQPAKLEDSAVYLCASSLGDRGFGYNEQFFGPGTRLTVL.

The V call is TRBV28, the J call TRBJ2-5; 13 positions agree with TRBD2. V was pared by 6 bases and J by 9 bases, with 13 bases of the junction left unmatched. The CDR3 is 16 residues long. Germline CDR1 is MDHEN and CDR2 is SYDVKM. The CDR3 reads CASSKTSGRRGGAQYF. CDR3 DNA: TGTGCCAGCAGCAAGACTAGCGGGAGGAGGGGAGGGGCCCAGTACTTC.

The chain links TRBV9 to TRBJ2-3, with 7 bases aligning to TRBD2. Germline CDR1 reads SGDLS; CDR2 reads YYNGEE. This CDR3 spans 16 amino acids. Trimming at V came to 0 bases and at J to 4 bases, leaving 8 bases not matched to a gene. CDR3 sequence: CASSVATGGMADTQYF. CDR3 DNA sequence: TGTGCCAGCAGCGTAGCCACGGGAGGTATGGCAGATACGCAGTATTTT.

The V call is TRBV11-2, the J call TRBJ2-1, with 10 bases matching TRBD2. The V gene's germline CDR1 is SGHAT and CDR2 FQNNGV. The length of the CDR3 is 14 residues. The V gene end was trimmed by 5 bases and the J gene end by 6 bases; junction bases not matched to a gene: 4. The CDR3 DNA reads TGTGCCAGCAGCGAGCGGGAGGGTTTCAATGAGCAGTTCTTC. It is translated as CASSEREGFNEQFF.

Concerning this clone: Different DNA sequences within this sample yield the same CDR3. V is TRBV18 and J is TRBJ1-3; 7 positions agree with TRBD1. The CDR3 is made up of 16 amino acids. CDR1 KGHSH and CDR2 LQKENI come from the germline V gene. With 3 bases clipped from V and 0 bases from J, the junction kept 5 bases outside the gene matches. Here the CDR3 DNA reads TGTGCCAGCTCACCGGGACAGTTGAGCTCTGGAAACACCATATATTTT. Its translation: CASSPGQLSSGNTIYF.

The chain recombines TRBV19 with TRBJ2-5; possibly TRBD2 for D (6 bases). This CDR3 spans 17 amino acids. Trimming cost V 3 bases and J 3 bases, with 20 bases left between them. CDR1 is LNHDA, CDR2 SQIVND, per germline (reference sequence). DNA of the CDR3: TGTGCCAGTAGTATGAAGATAACGGGAGTACGGGAAGAGACCCAGTACTTC. Protein product: CASSMKITGVREETQYF.